What follows describes a single T cell receptor beta chain. The ends lost 8 bases at V and 0 bases at J; junction bases unmatched: 5. The CDR3 totals 14 residues. Germline V lookup: CDR1 SGHTA, CDR2 FQGNSA. Sequencing was performed with immunoSEQ multiplex PCR; in TCRdb, only in-frame clones are kept and a portion is missing. The sample gives approximately 47,000 clones, about 88% of which show up once; roughly 19% is in the top ten. The record originates from a study of blood T cell repertoires in COVID-19. This receptor was obtained from an older man with active COVID-19. The J gene is TRBJ2-5, the V gene TRBV7-2; 8 bases align to TRBD2. Sample: peripheral blood. CDR3 region: CASRRGVNQETQYF. Here the CDR3 DNA reads TGTGCCAGCCGGCGGGGGGTGAACCAAGAGACCCAGTACTTC.